Each of the 6 T cell receptor beta chains below was sequenced from the same sample in a study of blood T cells in healthy people across ages. Primed by a sample-barcoded 5' primer and a J-beta primer mix, a second PCR proceeded for about 7 to 11 cycles. TCRdb fed the 5' RACE reads into MiXCR, producing one record per CDR3 protein. The repertoire has about 1.6 million distinct CDR3 sequences, 30% to 35% of them found once; the top ten carry about 10%. Specimen: blood. Receptor source: a young woman in good health.

The chain couples TRBV12-3 or TRBV12-4 to TRBJ2-5; D remains ambiguous. The V end was cut by 4 bases, the J end by 5 bases, with 14 bases between. The CDR3 has 14 residues. The CDR3 DNA reads as TGTGCCAGCAGTTACCACCCGGCTGGCGAGACCCAGTACTTC. It translates to CASSYHPAGETQYF.

Here the CDR3 reads CSARRTGSNEQFF. The CDR3, as DNA: TGCAGTGCTAGGAGGACAGGGAGCAATGAGCAGTTCTTC. This chain uses TRBV20-1 with TRBJ2-1, with 8 bases matching TRBD1. Germline CDR1 reads DFQATT; CDR2 reads SNEGSKA (reference sequence). With 3 bases clipped from V and 6 bases from J, the junction kept 4 bases outside the gene matches. The CDR3 runs 13 residues.

The V call is TRBV12-3 or TRBV12-4, the J call TRBJ2-3; 11 bases are a match to TRBD2. The V and J ends lost 3 bases and 4 bases, in that order; junction bases with no gene match: 6. The CDR3 length is 16 residues. The CDR3 spells CASSFRTSGPADTQYF. In DNA, the CDR3 is TGTGCCAGCAGTTTCAGGACTAGCGGGCCAGCAGATACGCAGTATTTT.

The V and J genes are TRBV13 and TRBJ2-1; 16 positions agree with TRBD2. The germline V gene has CDR1 PRHDT and CDR2 FYEKMQ (reference sequence). This CDR3 region has 18 residues. V dropped 5 bases and J dropped 6; count of bases not matched to a gene: 10. The CDR3, as DNA: TGTGCCAGCAGCCCGGGGACTAGCGGGAGGGATCGAGGCAATGAGCAGTTCTTC. This sequence encodes CASSPGTSGRDRGNEQFF.

V is TRBV20-1 and J is TRBJ2-3, with 13 nucleotides matching TRBD2. The germline CDR1 and CDR2 sequences are DFQATT and SNEGSKA (reference sequence). V shed 7 bases, J shed 4 bases, and the junction held 17 bases outside the gene matches. The CDR3 extends over 18 amino acids. For the CDR3, the DNA is TGCAGTGTCGGGAGAGGACTAGCGGGGGTCGGGAGCGCAGATACGCAGTATTTT. This translates into CSVGRGLAGVGSADTQYF.

CDR3 in amino acids: CSAKKDSKSPLHF. The CDR3, as DNA: TGCAGTGCTAAAAAGGACAGTAAGTCACCCCTCCACTTT. The chain uses TRBV20-1 and TRBJ1-6; tentative D call: TRBD1 (6 bases). This CDR3 has 13 amino acids. The V gene lost 4 bases and the J gene lost 10 bases, with 14 bases spanning the gap. Germline V lookup: CDR1 DFQATT, CDR2 SNEGSKA (reference sequence).